This note documents a single T cell receptor (beta chain) sequence. Its specificity is unknown. This specimen comes from a study of regulatory T cells in long-lasting Graves disease. The time point here: persistent/refractory GD, antithyroid drugs over 5 years with positive TRAb. Researchers made the TCR library from RNA that was extracted from PBMCs. With iRepertoire HTBI primers and Arm-PCR of CDR3 regions, TCR beta libraries were built. Original data processing: Detected in the samples were around 62 TRBV and under 15 TRBJ segments. TCRdb ran MiXCR on the multiplex PCR reads and lists one entry per CDR3 protein. It is TCRdb's table, rather than the study itself, that gives the V and J calls and clone size. The sample shows 450,000 or so distinct CDR3 sequences, under 25% of them seen only once. This CDR3 spans 16 amino acids. The V gene's germline CDR1 is MNHNS and CDR2 SASEGT. V lost 5 bases to trimming and J lost 4 bases, with 18 bases between them.

Study observations and caveats: Accuracy was perhaps lowered by the small sample size. Persistent Graves' patients showed reduced TCR diversity versus newly diagnosed patients.

The genes are TRBV6-1 and TRBJ1-3; D may be TRBD1 (6 bases). The sample consisted of peripheral blood mononuclear cells (PBMCs), taken when the disease was refractory, from a patient treated with antithyroid drugs. The clonotype originates from a female donor with Graves disease. CDR3 residues: CASSQAGGASGNTIYF. The CDR3 coding sequence is TGTGCCAGCAGTCAGGCTGGGGGGGCATCAGGAAACACCATATATTTT.